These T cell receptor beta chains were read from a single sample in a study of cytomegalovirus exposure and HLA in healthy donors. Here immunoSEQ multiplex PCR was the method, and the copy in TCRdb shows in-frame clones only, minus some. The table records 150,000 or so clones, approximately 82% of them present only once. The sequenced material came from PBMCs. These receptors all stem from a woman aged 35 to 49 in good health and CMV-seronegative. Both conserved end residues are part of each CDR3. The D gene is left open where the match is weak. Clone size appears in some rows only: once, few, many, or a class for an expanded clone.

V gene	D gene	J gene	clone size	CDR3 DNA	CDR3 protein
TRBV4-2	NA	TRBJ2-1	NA	TGTGCCAGCAGCCCCCCGAGACTAGGGACTTCAGGTGAGCAGTTCTTC	CASSPPRLGTSGEQFF
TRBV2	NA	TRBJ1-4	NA	TGTGCCAGCAGCCGGGAGCGGACGAAGGAAAAACTGTTTTTT	CASSRERTKEKLFF
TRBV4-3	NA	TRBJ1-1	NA	TGCGCCAGCAGCCAAGATTGGTCGGGGAACACTGAAGCTTTCTTT	CASSQDWSGNTEAFF
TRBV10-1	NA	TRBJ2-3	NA	TGCGCCAGCTCCGACAGGATCAGCACAGATACGCAGTATTTT	CASSDRISTDTQYF
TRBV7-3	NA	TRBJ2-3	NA	TGTGCCAGCAGTCGACAGGGACTGCGCACAGATACGCAGTATTTT	CASSRQGLRTDTQYF
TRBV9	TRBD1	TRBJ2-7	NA	TGTGCCAGCAGCGCCCCGGGACAGGGCTTCTCCTACGAGCAGTACTTC	CASSAPGQGFSYEQYF
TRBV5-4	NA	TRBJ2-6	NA	TGTGCCAGCAGCAGAACCCGACCGGGTGGTGGGGCCAACGTCCTGACTTTC	CASSRTRPGGGANVLTF
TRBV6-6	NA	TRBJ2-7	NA	TGTGCCAGCAGTTATGGGCCTTGTTACGAGCAGTACTTC	CASSYGPCYEQYF
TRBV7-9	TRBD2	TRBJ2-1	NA	TGTGCCAGCAGCTTAACTAGCGGGAGTGGGAATGAGCAGTTCTTC	CASSLTSGSGNEQFF
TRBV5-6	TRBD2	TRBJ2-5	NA	TGTGCCAGCAGCTTTCTAGCGGGAGGGCCACGAGAGACCCAGTACTTC	CASSFLAGGPRETQYF
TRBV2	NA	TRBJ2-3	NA	TGTGCCAGCAGTGAAGCGGGGCCGACAGATACGCAGTATTTT	CASSEAGPTDTQYF
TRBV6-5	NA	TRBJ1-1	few	TGTGCCAGCAGAAGGGGTTCGAACACTGAAGCTTTCTTT	CASRRGSNTEAFF
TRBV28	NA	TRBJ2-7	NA	TGTGCCAGCAGTTTGGAGAGGCCGCCCCACGAGCAGTACTTC	CASSLERPPHEQYF
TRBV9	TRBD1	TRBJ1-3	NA	TGTGCCAGCAGCGTAGTCGCGGGACAGAGGCCTTATGCTGGAAACACCATATATTTT	CASSVVAGQRPYAGNTIYF
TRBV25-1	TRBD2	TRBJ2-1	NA	TGTGCCAGCACACCCAGGACTAGCGGCCGCTCCTACAATGAGCAGTTCTTC	CASTPRTSGRSYNEQFF
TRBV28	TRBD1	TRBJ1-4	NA	TGTGTCAGCAGTACCAGGGGCCAGGGGGTTAATGAAAAACTGTTTTTT	CVSSTRGQGVNEKLFF
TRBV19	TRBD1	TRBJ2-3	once	TGTGCCAGGGGGGACAGGGTGGGCACAGATACGCAGTATTTT	CARGDRVGTDTQYF
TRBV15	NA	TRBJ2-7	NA	TGTGCCACCAGCAGAGTGATAGAAGGCGGGGACGAGCAGTACTTC	CATSRVIEGGDEQYF
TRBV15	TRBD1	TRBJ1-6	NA	TGTGCCACCAGCAGAGGGGACAGGGGACCCATGAATTCACCCCTCCACTTT	CATSRGDRGPMNSPLHF
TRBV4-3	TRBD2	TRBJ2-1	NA	TGCGCCAGCAGCCAAGTTCTTGGCGGGAGGGAAAACAATGAGCAGTTCTTC	CASSQVLGGRENNEQFF
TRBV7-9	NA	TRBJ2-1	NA	TGTGCCAGCAGCAAGGACTTAATCTCCTACAATGAGCAATTCTTC	CASSKDLISYNEQFF
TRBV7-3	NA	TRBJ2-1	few	TGTGCCAGCAGCTTCGACAGTGTCAGTGAGCAGTTCTTC	CASSFDSVSEQFF